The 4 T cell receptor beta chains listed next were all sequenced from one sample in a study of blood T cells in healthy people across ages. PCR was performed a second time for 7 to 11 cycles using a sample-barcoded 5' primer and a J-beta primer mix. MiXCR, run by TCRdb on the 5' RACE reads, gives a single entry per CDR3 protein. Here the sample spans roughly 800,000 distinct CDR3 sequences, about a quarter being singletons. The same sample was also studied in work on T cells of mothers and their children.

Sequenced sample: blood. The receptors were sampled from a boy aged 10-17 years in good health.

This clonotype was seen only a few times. The CDR3 nucleotides read TGTGCCAGCAGTTTTGGGGTCGGTGACACTGAAGCTTTCTTT. It is translated as CASSFGVGDTEAFF. The V and J genes are TRBV12-3 or TRBV12-4 and TRBJ1-1, with D unclear. Trimming shortened V by 3 bases and J by 3 bases, and 11 bases separated the two germline ends. The CDR3 loop spans 14 amino acids.

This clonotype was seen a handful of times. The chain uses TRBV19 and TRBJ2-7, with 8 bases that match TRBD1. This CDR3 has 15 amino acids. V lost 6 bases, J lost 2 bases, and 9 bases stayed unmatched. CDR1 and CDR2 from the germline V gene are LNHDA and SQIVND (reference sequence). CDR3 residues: CASRISGGNPYEQYF. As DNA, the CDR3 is TGTGCCAGTAGGATCTCAGGGGGCAACCCCTACGAGCAGTACTTC.

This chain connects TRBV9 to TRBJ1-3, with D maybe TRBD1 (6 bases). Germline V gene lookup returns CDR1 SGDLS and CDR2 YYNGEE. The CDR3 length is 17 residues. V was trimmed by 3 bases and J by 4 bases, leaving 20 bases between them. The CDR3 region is CASSEYPGHFDGNTIYF. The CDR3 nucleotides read TGTGCCAGCAGCGAATATCCGGGACACTTCGACGGAAACACCATATATTTT. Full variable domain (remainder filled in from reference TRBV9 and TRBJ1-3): DSGVTQTPKHLITATGQRVTLRCSPRSGDLSVYWYQQSLDQGLQFLIQYYNGEERAKGNILERFSAQQFPDLHSELNLSSLELGDSALYFCASSEYPGHFDGNTIYFGEGSWLTVV.

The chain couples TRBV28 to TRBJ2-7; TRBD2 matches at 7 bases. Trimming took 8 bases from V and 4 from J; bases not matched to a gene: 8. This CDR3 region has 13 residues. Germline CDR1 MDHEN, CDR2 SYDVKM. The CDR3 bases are TGTGCCAGCCAAGCGGGGACCTCTTACGAGCAGTACTTC. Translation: CASQAGTSYEQYF.